This TCR beta chain was recovered during a study of blood T cell repertoires in COVID-19. Overall study: In each case, the material was cDNA or gDNA derived from T cells, B-cell-depleted T cells, or PBMCs.

Method: immunoSEQ multiplex PCR; TCRdb's copy keeps in-frame clones and lacks some. The sample includes around 130,000 clones, around 85% seen only once; the top ten take approximately 4%. The CDR3 length is 13 residues. V was pared by 6 bases and J by 6 bases, with 11 bases between. The source is a human donor in a cohort sampled during active COVID-19. This chain links TRBV12-3 or TRBV12-4 with TRBJ1-4; D possibly corresponds to TRBD1 (5 bases). The sequencing sample was made of peripheral blood. CDR3 residues: CASRDTLDEKLFF. The CDR3 coding sequence is TGTGCCAGCAGGGACACATTGGATGAAAAACTGTTTTTT.